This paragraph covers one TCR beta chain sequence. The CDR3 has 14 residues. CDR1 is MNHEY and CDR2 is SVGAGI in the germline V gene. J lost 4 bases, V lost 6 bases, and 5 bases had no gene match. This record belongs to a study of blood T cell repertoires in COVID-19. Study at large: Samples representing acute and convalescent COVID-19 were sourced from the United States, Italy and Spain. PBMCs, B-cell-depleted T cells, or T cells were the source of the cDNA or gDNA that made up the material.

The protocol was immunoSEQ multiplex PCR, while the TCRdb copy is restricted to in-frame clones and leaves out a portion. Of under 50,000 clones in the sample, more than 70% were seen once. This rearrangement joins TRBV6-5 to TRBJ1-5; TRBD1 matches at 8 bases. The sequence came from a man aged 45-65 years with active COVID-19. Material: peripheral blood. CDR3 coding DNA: TGTGCCAGCAGCCCGGGACAGGTTAATCAGCCCCAGCATTTT. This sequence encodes CASSPGQVNQPQHF.